What follows are 8 T cell receptor beta chains derived from one specimen sequenced in a study of T cell changes during pregnancy in multiple sclerosis. Sequencing used immunoSEQ multiplex PCR; TCRdb keeps in-frame clones, though not all of them. The sample carries about 49,000 clones, around 94% recorded once. Sequencing was performed on CD8+ T cells from peripheral blood mononuclear cells, taken before pregnancy. These receptors were obtained from a female donor with multiple sclerosis, enrolled in a pregnancy study.

This sequence joins TRBV13 and TRBJ1-4; maybe TRBD1 (5 bases). V was shortened by 5 bases and J by 3 bases, with 16 bases between the two germline ends. The CDR3 is 16 residues long. The germline gives CDR1 PRHDT, CDR2 FYEKMQ (reference sequence). For the CDR3, the DNA is TGTGCCAGCAGCCCCGCCACCCAGGGCGCTAATGAAAAACTGTTTTTT. This encodes CASSPATQGANEKLFF.

The V and J genes are TRBV10-3 and TRBJ2-7, with 14 bases aligning to TRBD2. J lost 4 bases, V lost 0 bases, and 5 bases had no gene match. Germline CDR1 and CDR2: ENHRY and SYGVKD. The CDR3 totals 17 residues. CDR3 protein: CAISESRLAGGRYEQYF. In DNA, the CDR3 is TGTGCCATCAGTGAGTCAAGACTAGCGGGAGGGCGGTACGAGCAGTACTTC.

The rearrangement links TRBV2 to TRBJ2-7, with 11 bases lining up with TRBD1. This CDR3 contains 14 residues. Per germline, CDR1 SNHLY and CDR2 FYNNEI. Losses at the gene ends were 4 bases for V and 9 bases for J; bases not matched to a gene: 8. The CDR3 is CASSVPSGTGGQYF. The CDR3 nucleotides are TGTGCCAGCAGTGTGCCTAGCGGGACAGGGGGGCAGTACTTC. The variable domain in full, with the rest retrieved from reference TRBV2 and TRBJ2-7, is EPEVTQTPSHQVTQMGQEVILRCVPISNHLYFYWYRQILGQKVEFLVSFYNNEISEKSEIFDDQFSVERPDGSNFTLKIRSTKLEDSAMYFCASSVPSGTGGQYFGPGTRLTVT.

The CDR3 region is CASLQGFMPNEKLFF. In DNA, the CDR3 is TGTGCCAGCTTACAGGGTTTTATGCCTAATGAAAAACTGTTTTTT. This chain links TRBV28 with TRBJ1-4; tentatively, D is TRBD1 (6 bases). Trimming removed 8 bases from V and 3 bases from J, with 16 bases in between. CDR3 size: 15 residues. Germline V gene lookup returns CDR1 MDHEN and CDR2 SYDVKM.

This clone came up once. The chain links TRBV4-1 to TRBJ2-3; 9 bases are a match to TRBD2. With 0 bases clipped from V and 2 bases from J, the junction kept 9 bases outside the gene matches. Germline V gene data show CDR1 as MGHRA and CDR2 as YSYEKL. There are 18 residues in the CDR3. The CDR3 loop reads CASSQESLTSGTTDTQYF. CDR3 DNA sequence: TGCGCCAGCAGCCAAGAAAGTTTGACTAGCGGAACCACAGATACGCAGTATTTT.

This clone was detected once. CDR3 loop: CAWSILGADYNEQFF. The CDR3 DNA reads as TGTGCCTGGAGCATACTTGGTGCGGACTACAATGAGCAGTTCTTC. The V and J genes are TRBV30 and TRBJ2-1; D is ambiguous. Germline V gene lookup returns CDR1 GTSNPN and CDR2 SVGIG (reference sequence). Trimming cost V 3 bases and J 3 bases, with 15 bases left between them. The CDR3 has 15 residues.

The chain has TRBV7-3 and TRBJ2-5; D is perhaps TRBD1 (5 bases). V lost 2 bases and J lost 5, with 15 bases in between. Germline lookup yields CDR1 SGHTA and CDR2 FQGTGA. This CDR3 is built from 15 residues. As DNA, the CDR3 is TGTGCCAGCAGCTTATTAGGGGCTGGTGGGGAGACCCAGTACTTC. Its protein product is CASSLLGAGGETQYF. The full variable domain, completed using reference TRBV7-3 and TRBJ2-5, is GAGVSQTPSNKVTEKGKYVELRCDPISGHTALYWYRQSLGQGPEFLIYFQGTGAADDSGLPNDRFFAVRPEGSVSTLKIQRTERGDSAVYLCASSLLGAGGETQYFGPGTRLLVL.

The sample holds one count of this clone. This rearrangement joins TRBV7-9 to TRBJ1-1; 7 bases are shared with TRBD1. The CDR3 runs 15 residues. The germline CDR1 and CDR2 sequences are SEHNR and FQNEAQ (reference sequence). After removal of 5 bases from V and 1 base from J, the junction contained 7 bases not matched to a gene. The CDR3 region has the DNA TGTGCCAGCAGCACCAACCGACAGGGGAACACTGAAGCTTTCTTT. As protein: CASSTNRQGNTEAFF. The entire variable domain, with the rest obtained from reference TRBV7-9 and TRBJ1-1, is as follows: DTGVSQNPRHKITKRGQNVTFRCDPISEHNRLYWYRQTLGQGPEFLTYFQNEAQLEKSRLLSDRFSAERPKGSFSTLEIQRTEQGDSAMYLCASSTNRQGNTEAFFGQGTRLTVV.